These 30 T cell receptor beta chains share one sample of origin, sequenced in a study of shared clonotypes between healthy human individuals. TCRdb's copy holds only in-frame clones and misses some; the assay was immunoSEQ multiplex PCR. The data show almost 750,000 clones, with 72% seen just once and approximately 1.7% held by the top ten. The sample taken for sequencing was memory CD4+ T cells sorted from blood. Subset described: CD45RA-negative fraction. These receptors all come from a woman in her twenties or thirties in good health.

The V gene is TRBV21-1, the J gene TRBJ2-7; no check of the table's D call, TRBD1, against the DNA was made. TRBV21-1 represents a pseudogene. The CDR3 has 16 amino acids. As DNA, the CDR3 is TGTGCCAGCAGCAAAGAGACCGGCAGGGGGAAGAACGAGCAGTACTTC. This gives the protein CASSKETGRGKNEQYF.

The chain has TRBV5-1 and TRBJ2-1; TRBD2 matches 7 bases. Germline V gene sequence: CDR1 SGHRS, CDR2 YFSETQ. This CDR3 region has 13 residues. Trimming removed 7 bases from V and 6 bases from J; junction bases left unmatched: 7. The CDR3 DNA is TGCGCCAGCGCGGCGGGAGTAGGCAATGAGCAGTTCTTC. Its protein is CASAAGVGNEQFF.

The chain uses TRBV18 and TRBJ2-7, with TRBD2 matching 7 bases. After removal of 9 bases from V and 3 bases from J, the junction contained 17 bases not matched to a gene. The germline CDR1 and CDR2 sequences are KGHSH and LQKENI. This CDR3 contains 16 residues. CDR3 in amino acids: CASTPPLAERNYEQYF. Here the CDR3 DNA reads TGTGCCAGTACCCCCCCTCTAGCGGAGAGAAACTACGAGCAGTACTTC.

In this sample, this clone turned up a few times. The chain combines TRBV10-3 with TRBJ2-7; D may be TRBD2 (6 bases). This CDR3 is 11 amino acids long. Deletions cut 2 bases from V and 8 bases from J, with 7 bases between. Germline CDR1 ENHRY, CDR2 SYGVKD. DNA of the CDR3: TGTGCCATCAGTGAGGCGGGAAAGCAGTACTTC. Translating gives CAISEAGKQYF.

CDR3 loop: CASSKDGGGNQPQHF. CDR3 nucleotide sequence: TGTGCCAGCAGCAAGGACGGAGGGGGCAATCAGCCCCAGCATTTT. The chain combines TRBV7-9 with TRBJ1-5; D may be TRBD1 (5 bases). Germline V gives CDR1 SEHNR, CDR2 FQNEAQ (reference sequence). The CDR3 covers 15 residues. V was trimmed by 5 bases and J by 2 bases, leaving 13 bases between them.

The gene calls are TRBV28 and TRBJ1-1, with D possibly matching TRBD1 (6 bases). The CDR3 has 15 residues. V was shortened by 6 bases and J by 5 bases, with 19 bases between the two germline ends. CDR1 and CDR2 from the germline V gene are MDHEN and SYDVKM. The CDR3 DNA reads TGTGCCAGCAGGGGTTCCACAGGGCTAGTAACTGAAGCTTTCTTT. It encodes CASRGSTGLVTEAFF. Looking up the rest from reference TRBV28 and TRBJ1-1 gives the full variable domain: DVKVTQSSRYLVKRTGEKVFLECVQDMDHENMFWYRQDPGLGLRLIYFSYDVKMKEKGDIPEGYSVSREKKERFSLILESASTNQTSMYLCASRGSTGLVTEAFFGQGTRLTVV.

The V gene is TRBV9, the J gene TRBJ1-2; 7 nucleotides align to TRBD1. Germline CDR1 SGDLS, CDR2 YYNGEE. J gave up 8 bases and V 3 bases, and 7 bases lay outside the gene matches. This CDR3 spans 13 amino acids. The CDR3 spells CASSGEGADGYTF. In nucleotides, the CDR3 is TGTGCCAGCAGCGGGGAGGGGGCTGACGGCTACACCTTC.

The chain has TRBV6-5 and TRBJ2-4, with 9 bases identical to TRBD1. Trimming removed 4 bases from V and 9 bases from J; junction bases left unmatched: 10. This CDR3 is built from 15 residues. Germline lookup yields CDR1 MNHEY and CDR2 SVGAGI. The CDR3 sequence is CASSSPGQGIVIQYF. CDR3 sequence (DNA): TGTGCCAGCAGTTCGCCAGGACAGGGGATCGTCATTCAGTACTTC.

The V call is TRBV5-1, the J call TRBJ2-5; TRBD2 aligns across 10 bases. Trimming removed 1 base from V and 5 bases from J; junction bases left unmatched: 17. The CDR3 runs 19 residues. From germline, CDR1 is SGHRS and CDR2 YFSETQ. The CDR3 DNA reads TGCGCCAGCAGCTTGATCCGTCTAGCGGGAGTTTTCAGGAGGGAGACCCAGTACTTC. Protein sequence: CASSLIRLAGVFRRETQYF. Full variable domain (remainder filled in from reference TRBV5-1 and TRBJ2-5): KAGVTQTPRYLIKTRGQQVTLSCSPISGHRSVSWYQQTPGQGLQFLFEYFSETQRNKGNFPGRFSGRQFSNSRSEMNVSTLELGDSALYLCASSLIRLAGVFRRETQYFGPGTRLLVL.

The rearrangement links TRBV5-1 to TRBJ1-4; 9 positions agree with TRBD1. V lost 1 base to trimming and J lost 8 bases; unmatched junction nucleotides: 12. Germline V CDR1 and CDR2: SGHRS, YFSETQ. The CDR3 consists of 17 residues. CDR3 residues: CASSLSLVGQGGEKLFF. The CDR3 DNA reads TGCGCCAGCAGCTTGTCTTTAGTGGGACAGGGTGGCGAAAAACTGTTTTTT. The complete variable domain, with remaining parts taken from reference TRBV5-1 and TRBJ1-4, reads KAGVTQTPRYLIKTRGQQVTLSCSPISGHRSVSWYQQTPGQGLQFLFEYFSETQRNKGNFPGRFSGRQFSNSRSEMNVSTLELGDSALYLCASSLSLVGQGGEKLFFGSGTQLSVL.

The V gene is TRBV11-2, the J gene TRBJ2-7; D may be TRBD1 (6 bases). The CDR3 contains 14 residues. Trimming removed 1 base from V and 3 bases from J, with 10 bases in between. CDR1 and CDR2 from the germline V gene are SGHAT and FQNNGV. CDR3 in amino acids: CASSLGTAIYEQYF. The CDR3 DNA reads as TGTGCCAGCAGCTTAGGGACAGCAATCTACGAGCAGTACTTC.

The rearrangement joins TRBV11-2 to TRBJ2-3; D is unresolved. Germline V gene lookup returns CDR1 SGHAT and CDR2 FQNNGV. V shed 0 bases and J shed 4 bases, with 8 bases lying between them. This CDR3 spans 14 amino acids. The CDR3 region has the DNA TGTGCCAGCAGCTTAGACCTATCCGCAGATACGCAGTATTTT. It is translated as CASSLDLSADTQYF.

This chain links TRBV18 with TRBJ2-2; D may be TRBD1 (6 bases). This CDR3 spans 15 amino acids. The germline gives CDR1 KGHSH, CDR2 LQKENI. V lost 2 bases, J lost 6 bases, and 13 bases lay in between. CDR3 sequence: CASSPLQGEAGELFF. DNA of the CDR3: TGTGCCAGCTCACCATTACAGGGAGAGGCCGGGGAGCTGTTTTTT.

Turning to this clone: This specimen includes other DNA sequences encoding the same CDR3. The CDR3 spells CASSLGRGGYNEQFF. For the CDR3, the DNA is TGTGCCAGCAGCTTAGGCAGGGGAGGTTACAATGAGCAGTTCTTC. This chain links TRBV7-2 with TRBJ2-1, with D perhaps TRBD1 or TRBD2 (6 bases each). This CDR3 has 15 residues. V was clipped by 1 base and J by 4 bases, with 11 bases between them. Germline V gene lookup returns CDR1 SGHTA and CDR2 FQGNSA.

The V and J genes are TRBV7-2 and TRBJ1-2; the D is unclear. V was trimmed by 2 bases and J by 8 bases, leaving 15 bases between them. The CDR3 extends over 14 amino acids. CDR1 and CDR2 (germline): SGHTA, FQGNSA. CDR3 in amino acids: CASSLIPGTGGYTF. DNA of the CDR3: TGTGCCAGCAGCTTAATACCCGGCACGGGAGGCTACACCTTC.

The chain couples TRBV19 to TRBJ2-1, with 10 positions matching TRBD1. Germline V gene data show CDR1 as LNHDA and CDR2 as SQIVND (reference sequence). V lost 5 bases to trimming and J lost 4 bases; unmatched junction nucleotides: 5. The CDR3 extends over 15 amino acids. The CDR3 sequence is CASSEDRGVYNEQFF. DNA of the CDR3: TGTGCCAGTAGTGAGGACAGGGGGGTTTACAATGAGCAGTTCTTC.

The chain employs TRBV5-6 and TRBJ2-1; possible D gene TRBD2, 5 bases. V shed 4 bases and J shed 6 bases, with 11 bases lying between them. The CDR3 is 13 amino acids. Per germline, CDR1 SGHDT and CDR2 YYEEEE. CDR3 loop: CASSRLARNEQFF. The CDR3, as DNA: TGTGCCAGCAGCCGGCTAGCCCGCAATGAGCAGTTCTTC.

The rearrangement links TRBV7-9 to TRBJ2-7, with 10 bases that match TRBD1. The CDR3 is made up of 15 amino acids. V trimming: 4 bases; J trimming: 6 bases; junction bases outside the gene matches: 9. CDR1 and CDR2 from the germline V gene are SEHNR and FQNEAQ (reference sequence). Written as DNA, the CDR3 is TGTGCCAGCAGCTACTCCGGGACAGGGGATGGCGAGCAGTACTTC. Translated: CASSYSGTGDGEQYF.

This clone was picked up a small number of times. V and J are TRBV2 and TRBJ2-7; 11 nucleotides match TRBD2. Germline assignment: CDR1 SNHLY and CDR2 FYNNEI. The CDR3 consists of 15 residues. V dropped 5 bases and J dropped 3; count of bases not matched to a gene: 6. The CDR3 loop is CASSTTSGRSYEQYF. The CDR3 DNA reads TGTGCCAGCAGTACTACTAGCGGGAGAAGCTACGAGCAGTACTTC.

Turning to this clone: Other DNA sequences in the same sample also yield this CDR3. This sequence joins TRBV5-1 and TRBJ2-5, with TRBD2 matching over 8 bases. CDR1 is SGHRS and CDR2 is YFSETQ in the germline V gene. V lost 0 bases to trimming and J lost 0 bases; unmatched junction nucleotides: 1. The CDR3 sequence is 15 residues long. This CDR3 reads CASSLVAGNQETQYF. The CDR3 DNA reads TGCGCCAGCAGCTTGGTAGCGGGGAACCAAGAGACCCAGTACTTC.

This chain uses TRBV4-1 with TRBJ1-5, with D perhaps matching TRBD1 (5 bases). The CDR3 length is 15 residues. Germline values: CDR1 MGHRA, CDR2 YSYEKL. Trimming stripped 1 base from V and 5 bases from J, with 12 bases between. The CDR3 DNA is TGCGCCAGCAGCCAAGGCAGGGTCGGCGATCAGCCCCAGCATTTT. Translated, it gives CASSQGRVGDQPQHF.

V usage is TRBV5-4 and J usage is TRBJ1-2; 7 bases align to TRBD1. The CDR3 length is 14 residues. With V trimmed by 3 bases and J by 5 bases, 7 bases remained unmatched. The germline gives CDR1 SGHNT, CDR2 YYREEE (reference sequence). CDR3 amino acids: CASSWQGERYGYTF. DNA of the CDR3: TGTGCCAGCAGCTGGCAGGGGGAGAGGTATGGCTACACCTTC.

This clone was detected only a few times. The chain's CDR3 is CATQAGLSTDTQYF. The CDR3 DNA reads as TGTGCCACGCAAGCGGGACTTAGCACAGATACGCAGTATTTT. This chain joins TRBV10-3 and TRBJ2-3; 7 bases line up with TRBD2. Germline CDR1 is ENHRY and CDR2 is SYGVKD. The CDR3 runs to 14 residues. V shed 10 bases, J shed 0 bases, and the junction held 7 bases outside the gene matches.

The DNA of the CDR3 is TGTGCCAGCAGCGTAAGAGGGGACTCTGGAAACACCATATATTTT. The encoded protein is CASSVRGDSGNTIYF. This chain connects TRBV9 to TRBJ1-3, with TRBD1 as a possible D gene (5 bases). In germline, CDR1 is SGDLS, CDR2 YYNGEE. Trimming cost V 1 base and J 0 bases, with 8 bases left between them. CDR3 size: 15 residues.

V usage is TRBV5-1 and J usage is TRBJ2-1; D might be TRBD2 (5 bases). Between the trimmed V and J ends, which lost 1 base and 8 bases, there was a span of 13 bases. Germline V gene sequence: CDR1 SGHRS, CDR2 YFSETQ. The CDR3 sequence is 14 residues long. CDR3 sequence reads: CASSLTRVRDEQFF. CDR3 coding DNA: TGCGCCAGCAGCTTGACCAGAGTGAGGGATGAGCAGTTCTTC.

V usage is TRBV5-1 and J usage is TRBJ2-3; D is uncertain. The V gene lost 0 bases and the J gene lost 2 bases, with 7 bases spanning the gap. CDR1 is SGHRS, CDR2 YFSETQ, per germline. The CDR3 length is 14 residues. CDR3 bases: TGCGCCAGCAGCTTGGACTTTTACACAGATACGCAGTATTTT. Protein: CASSLDFYTDTQYF.

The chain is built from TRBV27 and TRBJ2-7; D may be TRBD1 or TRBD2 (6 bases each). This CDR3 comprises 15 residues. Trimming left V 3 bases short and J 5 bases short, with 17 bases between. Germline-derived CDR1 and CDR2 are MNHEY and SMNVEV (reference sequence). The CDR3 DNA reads TGTGCCAGCAGTTTGTACCGGGGGCCTTTGAACGAGCAGTACTTC. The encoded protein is CASSLYRGPLNEQYF.

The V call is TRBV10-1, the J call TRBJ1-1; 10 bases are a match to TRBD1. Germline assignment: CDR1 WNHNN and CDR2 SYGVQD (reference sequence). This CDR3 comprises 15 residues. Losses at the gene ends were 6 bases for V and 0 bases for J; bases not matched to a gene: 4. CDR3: CASRADRGMNTEAFF. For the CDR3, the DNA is TGCGCCAGCAGGGCGGACAGGGGGATGAACACTGAAGCTTTCTTT.

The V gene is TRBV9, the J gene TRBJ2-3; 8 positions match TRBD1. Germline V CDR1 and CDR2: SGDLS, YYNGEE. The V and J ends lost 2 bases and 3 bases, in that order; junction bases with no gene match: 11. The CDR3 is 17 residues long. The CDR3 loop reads CASSVPPRQGRTDTQYF. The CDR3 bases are TGTGCCAGCAGCGTTCCCCCTCGACAGGGGAGGACAGATACGCAGTATTTT.

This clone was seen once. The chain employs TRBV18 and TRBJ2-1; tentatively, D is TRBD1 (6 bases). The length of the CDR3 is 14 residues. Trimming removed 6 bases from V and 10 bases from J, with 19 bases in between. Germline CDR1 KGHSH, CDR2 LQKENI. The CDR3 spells CASSALGAQDEQFF. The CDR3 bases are TGTGCCAGCTCCGCATTGGGGGCACAGGACGAGCAGTTCTTC.